This is a list of T cell receptor beta chains from one sample in a study of vaccination and CD4 T cells after COVID-19. TCRdb processed the PCR reads anew with MiXCR; each CDR3 protein has one entry. Among roughly 3,000 distinct CDR3 sequences listed, 30% were seen once. For these receptors, no antigen is known. The sample here was CD4+ T cells from blood, cultured in vitro, taken after SARS-CoV-2 vaccination. These receptors were obtained from a human donor who had recovered from COVID-19. Both conserved end residues are part of each CDR3. The D gene is left open where the match is weak. For some rows the clone size is stated as once, few or many, or as a class when expanded; others skip it.

d_call clone_size j_call v_call cdr3_aa cdr3_nt
TRBD1 . TRBJ1-5 TRBV7-2 CASSTRGNQPQHF TGTGCCAGCAGCACCAGGGGGAATCAGCCCCAGCATTTT
. few TRBJ1-6 TRBV7-3 CASSPGRFPFRSPLHF TGTGCCAGCAGCCCCGGGAGGTTCCCATTTCGTTCACCCCTCCACTTT
TRBD2 . TRBJ2-1 TRBV6-4 CARVPGGGRNNEQFF TGTGCCAGGGTCCCCGGGGGGGGGAGGAACAATGAGCAGTTCTTC
. . TRBJ1-2 TRBV5-8 CASSLDLGGYGYTF TGTGCCAGCAGCTTGGATCTGGGGGGATATGGCTACACCTTC
TRBD1 . TRBJ2-2 TRBV7-3 CASRGTGANTGELFF TGTGCCAGCAGGGGGACAGGGGCGAACACCGGGGAGCTGTTTTTT
TRBD1 . TRBJ2-3 TRBV28 CASKLWTGGNTDTQYF TGTGCCAGCAAGTTATGGACAGGGGGCAACACAGATACGCAGTATTTT
. few TRBJ2-7 TRBV20-1 CSARDTSALGEQYF TGCAGTGCTAGAGATACCTCCGCCCTGGGCGAGCAGTACTTC
TRBD1 . TRBJ1-5 TRBV20-1 CSARLGTGYQPQHF TGCAGTGCTAGACTTGGGACAGGATATCAGCCCCAGCATTTT
TRBD1 few TRBJ1-1 TRBV7-2 CASSLLIGQGNTEAFF TGTGCCAGCAGCTTACTGATCGGACAGGGGAACACTGAAGCTTTCTTT
TRBD1 few TRBJ1-1 TRBV7-2 CASSSGQGGNTEAFF TGTGCCAGCAGCTCCGGACAGGGGGGGAACACTGAAGCTTTCTTT
TRBD1 once TRBJ1-1 TRBV27 CASSPGTGAAFF TGTGCCAGCAGTCCGGGGACAGGGGCGGCTTTCTTT
TRBD1 once TRBJ1-6 TRBV6-1 CASSPTGGKTYNSPLHF TGTGCCAGCAGTCCTACAGGGGGCAAGACCTATAATTCACCCCTCCACTTT
. medium-sized TRBJ2-3 TRBV27 CASSLRGLGGNTDTQYF TGTGCCAGCAGTCTCAGGGGGTTGGGGGGTAACACAGATACGCAGTATTTT
. medium-sized TRBJ2-7 TRBV28 CARPGAATSYEQYF TGTGCCAGACCAGGGGCGGCGACCTCCTACGAGCAGTACTTC
. . TRBJ2-6 TRBV10-3 CAISEAGAYSGANVLTF TGTGCCATCAGTGAGGCGGGGGCCTATTCTGGGGCCAACGTCCTGACTTTC
. few TRBJ2-5 TRBV29-1 CSVSKQGYQETQYF TGCAGCGTCAGCAAACAGGGTTACCAAGAGACCCAGTACTTC
TRBD1 . TRBJ1-5 TRBV28 CASSQTGGGQPQHF TGTGCCAGCAGTCAGACAGGGGGCGGTCAGCCCCAGCATTTT
. . TRBJ2-3 TRBV7-9 CASSLSIGGSTDTQYF TGTGCCAGCAGCCTCTCCATAGGGGGTAGCACAGATACGCAGTATTTT
TRBD1 . TRBJ2-7 TRBV6-5 CASSYSGTGVYEQYF TGTGCCAGCAGTTACTCCGGGACAGGTGTCTACGAGCAGTACTTC
TRBD1 few TRBJ1-2 TRBV6-1 CASSRNQGGGYTF TGTGCCAGCAGTCGGAACCAGGGGGGGGGCTACACCTTC
. few TRBJ2-1 TRBV6-1 CASSEPGRSEQFF TGTGCCAGCAGTGAGCCGGGGCGGAGTGAGCAGTTCTTC
. . TRBJ1-1 TRBV11-1 CASSFRGTEAFF TGTGCCAGCAGCTTCAGGGGCACTGAAGCTTTCTTT
. medium-sized TRBJ2-7 TRBV6-1 CASSRRPDTYEQYF TGTGCCAGCAGTCGTCGGCCGGACACCTACGAGCAGTACTTC
. . TRBJ2-6 TRBV15 CATSILSSGANVLTF TGTGCCACCAGCATTTTGAGCTCTGGGGCCAACGTCCTGACTTTC
. . TRBJ1-2 TRBV20-1 CSASSGADLFGYTF TGCAGTGCTTCATCAGGGGCCGACCTTTTCGGCTACACCTTC
. few TRBJ1-1 TRBV7-9 CASSPWGRGQDTEAFF TGTGCCAGCAGCCCCTGGGGGAGGGGTCAGGACACTGAAGCTTTCTTT
. few TRBJ2-7 TRBV5-4 CASSLKGYEQYF TGTGCCAGCAGCTTGAAAGGGTACGAGCAGTACTTC
TRBD1 . TRBJ1-5 TRBV19 CASSIPTGGNQPQHF TGTGCCAGTAGTATCCCCACAGGGGGCAATCAGCCCCAGCATTTT